This T cell receptor (beta chain) emerged from a study of T-cell reconstitution after alpha-beta-depleted transplantation in children. Broader study findings: Newly produced T cells mostly accounted for T-cell counts and diversity one year post-transplant.

This clonotype has at least ten counts. Its antigen is not identified. The germline CDR1 and CDR2 sequences are DFQATT and SNEGSKA (reference sequence). V shed 4 bases and J shed 2 bases, with 11 bases lying between them. The CDR3 contains 13 residues. Unique molecular identifiers were incorporated into the prepared TCRbeta library. TCRdb re-derived calls from the PCR reads in MiXCR, one entry per CDR3 protein. Of 500,000 to 750,000 distinct CDR3 sequences in the sample, around 13% were seen once. This TCR derives from a male patient between 5 and 17 years old who had a stem cell transplant for acute myeloid leukemia, so the T cells may come from the graft donor. The source was PBMCs, mostly from graft donor cells, collected 360 days after TCRalphabeta/CD19-depleted stem cell transplant. The J gene is TRBJ2-5, the V gene TRBV20-1, with D tentatively TRBD1 or TRBD2 (5 bases each). The CDR3, as DNA: TGCAGTGCTACCGGGGACGGGCAAGAGACCCAGTACTTC. Translation: CSATGDGQETQYF.